The 12 T cell receptor beta chains below were found in one sample sequenced in a study of OX40 agonist ivuxolimab in advanced cancers. Profiling relied on immunoSEQ multiplex PCR, and the TCRdb table lists in-frame clones only, not all of them. The sample holds 60,000 to 80,000 clones, around 83% seen once. The sample in question was CD4+ or CD8+ T cells sorted from blood, obtained in a trial of the OX40 agonist ivuxolimab. These receptors were collected from an adult with an advanced solid tumor such as melanoma, head and neck, liver or kidney cancer.

The chain carries TRBV7-2 and TRBJ2-5; 9 bases are a match to TRBD1. Germline CDR1 SGHTA, CDR2 FQGNSA. The V segment lost 8 bases and the J segment 1 base; nucleotides outside the gene matches: 5. The CDR3 is 14 amino acids. The CDR3 protein is CASGQGFFQETQYF. CDR3 DNA sequence: TGTGCCAGCGGACAGGGGTTTTTCCAAGAGACCCAGTACTTC.

The rearrangement joins TRBV30 to TRBJ1-2; D is perhaps TRBD1 (5 bases). Trimming removed 0 bases at V and 8 bases at J, with 13 bases between. CDR1 and CDR2 (germline): GTSNPN, SVGIG (reference sequence). CDR3 length equals 13 residues. The CDR3 loop is CAWSVRKGTGYTF. The CDR3 coding sequence is TGTGCCTGGAGTGTACGAAAAGGGACCGGCTACACCTTC.

The chain joins TRBV7-9 to TRBJ2-6; D gene ambiguous. The CDR3 is made up of 16 amino acids. Germline V lookup: CDR1 SEHNR, CDR2 FQNEAQ (reference sequence). Trimming stripped 11 bases from V and 5 bases from J, with 22 bases between. CDR3: CAARVLNRSRANVLTF. CDR3 coding DNA: TGTGCCGCCCGGGTACTTAACAGAAGCAGGGCCAACGTCCTGACTTTC.

The V and J genes are TRBV5-6 and TRBJ2-5; 7 nucleotides align to TRBD2. The length of the CDR3 is 13 residues. CDR1 is SGHDT, CDR2 YYEEEE, per germline. V was pared by 3 bases and J by 5 bases, with 4 bases of the junction left unmatched. CDR3 protein: CASSWAGGETQYF. The CDR3 DNA follows: TGTGCCAGCAGCTGGGCCGGGGGGGAGACCCAGTACTTC.

The chain carries TRBV5-1 and TRBJ2-6; no definite D call. Between the trimmed V and J ends, which lost 0 bases and 0 bases, there was a span of 4 bases. This CDR3 has 15 residues. CDR1 is SGHRS and CDR2 is YFSETQ in the germline V gene. DNA for the CDR3: TGCGCCAGCAGCTTGGTGGGCTCTGGGGCCAACGTCCTGACTTTC. It translates to CASSLVGSGANVLTF.

This clone was observed a handful of times. This chain joins TRBV28 and TRBJ1-1; the D is unclear. This CDR3 is built from 13 residues. V lost 6 bases, J lost 7 bases, and 15 bases lay in between. Germline CDR1 is MDHEN and CDR2 is SYDVKM. The CDR3 DNA sequence: TGTGCCAGCAGCTCCCCCCCGAGGGATGAAGCTTTCTTT. Amino acid sequence: CASSSPPRDEAFF.

This rearrangement joins TRBV7-2 to TRBJ1-2, with a weak D call TRBD1 (5 bases). CDR3 length: 16 residues. CDR1 is SGHTA and CDR2 is FQGNSA in the germline V gene. Trimming took off 3 bases at V and 0 bases at J, with 14 bases between the two ends. The CDR3 nucleotides read TGTGCCAGCAGCTTGAGAGGGGTTACGGCTAACTATGGCTACACCTTC. Protein: CASSLRGVTANYGYTF.

The chain recombines TRBV7-2 with TRBJ1-2; a possible D gene is TRBD1 (5 bases). Between the trimmed V and J ends, which lost 2 bases and 5 bases, there was a span of 9 bases. From germline, CDR1 is SGHTA and CDR2 FQGNSA. The CDR3 contains 13 residues. CDR3: CASSLKGEYGYTF. CDR3 nucleotides: TGTGCCAGCAGCTTAAAAGGGGAATATGGCTACACCTTC.

This chain connects TRBV19 to TRBJ2-5; a possible D gene is TRBD2 (5 bases). The CDR3 totals 14 residues. In germline, CDR1 is LNHDA, CDR2 SQIVND (reference sequence). The V end was cut by 4 bases, the J end by 5 bases, with 14 bases between. In DNA form, the CDR3 reads TGTGCCAGTAGTAACTTGGCTAGCCGGGAGACCCAGTACTTC. The encoded protein is CASSNLASRETQYF.

The chain uses TRBV7-9 and TRBJ2-1; 7 nucleotides line up with TRBD2. The CDR3 contains 14 residues. Germline CDR1 is SEHNR and CDR2 is FQNEAQ (reference sequence). V dropped 3 bases and J dropped 2; count of bases not matched to a gene: 1. The CDR3 sequence: CASSLAGAYNEQFF. The CDR3 nucleotides are TGTGCCAGCAGCTTGGCGGGGGCCTACAATGAGCAGTTCTTC.

The genes are TRBV4-1 and TRBJ1-1; D not certain. Germline V gene sequence: CDR1 MGHRA, CDR2 YSYEKL. The CDR3 runs 13 residues. V lost 1 base and J lost 4, with 7 bases in between. The CDR3 DNA follows: TGCGCCAGCAGCCAAGCCCGCAGCACTGAAGCTTTCTTT. Amino acids: CASSQARSTEAFF.

V usage is TRBV15 and J usage is TRBJ2-1, with 11 bases lining up with TRBD1. Germline-derived CDR1 and CDR2 are LNHNV and YYDKDF (reference sequence). The CDR3 runs 19 residues. Losses at the gene ends were 0 bases for V and 5 bases for J; bases not matched to a gene: 12. In nucleotides, the CDR3 is TGTGCCACCAGCAGAGAAGCGCGGGCCGGACAGGGGGCGGACAATGAGCAGTTCTTC. Translation: CATSREARAGQGADNEQFF.